The 22 T cell receptor beta chains presented below share a single source sample, sequenced in a study of T cell responses to AZD1222 COVID-19 vaccine. Measured with immunoSEQ multiplex PCR; TCRdb has only the in-frame clones, and not every one. The data show 130,000 to 150,000 clones, about 87% seen once. The source was peripheral blood, collected on day 0 of AZD1222 vaccination. The receptors here all came from an adult in good health.

With regard to this clone: Other DNA sequences within the sample encode an identical CDR3. The chain employs TRBV18 and TRBJ2-7; the D is unclear. V shed 0 bases and J shed 1 base, with 7 bases lying between them. The length of the CDR3 is 14 residues. Germline values: CDR1 KGHSH, CDR2 LQKENI. CDR3 sequence reads: CASSPPAGSYEQYF. DNA for the CDR3: TGTGCCAGCTCACCACCCGCAGGATCCTACGAGCAGTACTTC. The entire variable domain, with the rest obtained from reference TRBV18 and TRBJ2-7, is as follows: NAGVMQNPRHLVRRRGQEARLRCSPMKGHSHVYWYRQLPEEGLKFMVYLQKENIIDESGMPKERFSAEFPKEGPSILRIQQVVRGDSAAYFCASSPPAGSYEQYFGPGTRLTVT.

This chain uses TRBV12-3 or TRBV12-4 with TRBJ2-1; D uncertain. The CDR3 contains 12 residues. The germline V and J ends were trimmed by 5 bases and 3 bases, with 5 bases remaining between them. CDR3 sequence (DNA): TGTGCCAGCAGTCCTTACTACAATGAGCAGTTCTTC. This gives the protein CASSPYYNEQFF.

The genes are TRBV5-1 and TRBJ1-6; D is perhaps TRBD1 (6 bases). V was trimmed by 0 bases and J by 4 bases, leaving 11 bases between them. This CDR3 is 16 amino acids long. Germline V lookup: CDR1 SGHRS, CDR2 YFSETQ. CDR3 residues: CASSLAIQGYNSPLHF. The CDR3, as DNA: TGCGCCAGCAGCTTGGCCATTCAGGGGTATAATTCACCCCTCCACTTT.

This sequence joins TRBV5-4 and TRBJ2-3; 7 bases are a match to TRBD2. Germline assignment: CDR1 SGHNT and CDR2 YYREEE (reference sequence). The V and J ends lost 0 bases and 0 bases, in that order; junction bases with no gene match: 7. This CDR3 has 17 amino acids. Here the CDR3 reads CASSLDGGSTSTDTQYF. The DNA of the CDR3 is TGTGCCAGCAGCTTGGACGGCGGGAGTACTAGCACAGATACGCAGTATTTT.

The J gene is TRBJ2-7, the V gene TRBV19, with D possibly being TRBD2 (6 bases). V was pared by 5 bases and J by 2 bases, with 19 bases between. Germline V CDR1 and CDR2: LNHDA, SQIVND (reference sequence). The CDR3 has 16 amino acids. The CDR3 sequence: CASSVLTGGRTYEQYF. CDR3 DNA sequence: TGTGCCAGTAGTGTTCTCACCGGGGGAAGAACCTACGAGCAGTACTTC.

This clone has just one count. The rearrangement uses TRBV6-1 and TRBJ1-2; D is undetermined. V lost 2 bases, J lost 7 bases, and 5 bases lay in between. The CDR3 runs 11 residues. CDR1 is MNHNS and CDR2 is SASEGT in the germline V gene. For the CDR3, the DNA is TGTGCCAGCAGTGAACGTGGTGGCTACACCTTC. Amino acids: CASSERGGYTF.

For the CDR3, the DNA is TGTGCCAGCAGCTTAGACGCCTTAGCGGGCTACGAGCAGTACTTC. It encodes CASSLDALAGYEQYF. V usage is TRBV7-2 and J usage is TRBJ2-7; 7 bases align to TRBD2. Per the germline V gene, CDR1 is SGHTA and CDR2 is FQGNSA. This CDR3 contains 15 residues. The V and J ends lost 1 base and 3 bases, in that order; junction bases with no gene match: 6. The full variable domain, its missing parts supplied by reference TRBV7-2 and TRBJ2-7, is GAGVSQSPSNKVTEKGKDVELRCDPISGHTALYWYRQSLGQGLEFLIYFQGNSAPDKSGLPSDRFSAERTGGSVSTLTIQRTQQEDSAVYLCASSLDALAGYEQYFGPGTRLTVT.

This clone was counted between two and nine times. The chain employs TRBV12-3 or TRBV12-4 and TRBJ2-7; D could derive from TRBD1 or TRBD2 (6 bases each). The V gene lost 8 bases and the J gene lost 7 bases, with 18 bases spanning the gap. This CDR3 spans 13 amino acids. The CDR3 DNA reads TGTGCCAGCTCCGGGGGCGCCCCTCGGGAGCAGTACTTC. Its translation is CASSGGAPREQYF.

The chain couples TRBV6-5 to TRBJ2-7; 7 bases match TRBD1. Germline V gene sequence: CDR1 MNHEY, CDR2 SVGAGI. The CDR3 is 14 amino acids. The J segment lost 2 bases and the V segment lost 5 bases, leaving 6 bases of the junction unmatched. CDR3 nucleotides: TGTGCCAGCAGTCCCGGGACAGTCACCTACGAGCAGTACTTC. This sequence encodes CASSPGTVTYEQYF.

The count of this clone is one. This rearrangement joins TRBV19 to TRBJ1-5, with D unclear. Germline CDR1 and CDR2: LNHDA and SQIVND (reference sequence). The CDR3 loop spans 16 amino acids. V lost 3 bases, J lost 0 bases, and 12 bases lay in between. The CDR3 region has the DNA TGTGCCAGTAGTATCCCCGTGGAGTATAGCAATCAGCCCCAGCATTTT. Protein: CASSIPVEYSNQPQHF. The full variable domain, rest sourced from reference TRBV19 and TRBJ1-5, is DGGITQSPKYLFRKEGQNVTLSCEQNLNHDAMYWYRQDPGQGLRLIYYSQIVNDFQKGDIAEGYSVSREKKESFPLTVTSAQKNPTAFYLCASSIPVEYSNQPQHFGDGTRLSIL.

This chain links TRBV7-2 with TRBJ2-5, with TRBD2 matching 12 bases. In germline, CDR1 is SGHTA, CDR2 FQGNSA. Germline trimming cut 3 bases from V and 1 base from J; bases unmatched to any gene: 3. CDR3 length: 16 amino acids. The CDR3 reads CASSLSSGGVQETQYF. CDR3 DNA sequence: TGTGCCAGCAGCTTGTCTAGCGGGGGGGTCCAAGAGACCCAGTACTTC.

The chain couples TRBV5-1 to TRBJ2-1, with TRBD1 matching over 8 bases. The trim removed 5 bases at V and 2 bases at J, leaving 6 bases unmatched. From germline, CDR1 is SGHRS and CDR2 YFSETQ. The length of the CDR3 is 15 residues. The CDR3 DNA sequence: TGCGCCAGCAGGATAGAACAGGGGGCCTACAATGAGCAGTTCTTC. Amino acid sequence: CASRIEQGAYNEQFF.

V usage is TRBV3-1 (or the pseudogene TRBV3-2) and J usage is TRBJ1-2; weak D call: TRBD1 (6 bases). Germline loops: CDR1 LGHDT, CDR2 YNNKEL (reference sequence). The CDR3 loop spans 14 amino acids. V lost 0 bases, J lost 13 bases, and 18 bases lay in between. CDR3 DNA: TGTGCCAGCAGCCAAGATCAAAGCAGGGGTGAGCCCACCTTC. Translation gives CASSQDQSRGEPTF.

The V and J genes are TRBV7-6 and TRBJ2-3; D unclear. This CDR3 region has 13 residues. Looked up from germline, CDR1 is SGHVS and CDR2 is FNYEAQ. Trimming took 1 base from V and 9 from J, leaving 11 bases between them. The CDR3 here is CASSLGSTPTQYF. The CDR3 DNA is TGTGCCAGCAGCTTAGGTTCTACTCCCACGCAGTATTTT.

V is TRBV11-2 and J is TRBJ2-4; tentatively, D is TRBD2 (6 bases). Trimming left V 6 bases short and J 12 bases short, with 15 bases between. CDR1 and CDR2 from the germline V gene are SGHAT and FQNNGV. The CDR3 is 12 amino acids. The CDR3 loop is CASSFGGDHQYF. The CDR3 DNA reads TGTGCCAGCAGTTTTGGCGGGGACCATCAGTACTTC.

The genes are TRBV3-1 (or the pseudogene TRBV3-2) and TRBJ2-3, with D perhaps given as TRBD1 or TRBD2 (5 bases each). The CDR3 covers 17 residues. Germline CDR1 and CDR2: LGHDT and YNNKEL (reference sequence). Trimming removed 4 bases from V and 4 bases from J, with 21 bases in between. This CDR3 is CASSPQYAVRGSDTQYF. The CDR3 bases are TGTGCCAGCAGCCCACAATATGCCGTCCGGGGCTCAGATACGCAGTATTTT.

This clone was detected only once. The rearrangement links TRBV3-1 (or the pseudogene TRBV3-2) to TRBJ2-7; a possible D gene is TRBD2 (6 bases). The CDR3 is 15 amino acids. V was shortened by 4 bases and J by 0 bases, with 13 bases between the two germline ends. Germline-derived CDR1 and CDR2 are LGHDT and YNNKEL (reference sequence). CDR3 loop: CASSRAGTSSYEQYF. Here the CDR3 DNA reads TGTGCCAGCAGCCGAGCCGGGACTTCCTCCTACGAGCAGTACTTC.

The chain links TRBV11-3 to TRBJ2-3, with 8 bases matching TRBD2. The CDR3 has 16 residues. In germline, CDR1 is SGHNT, CDR2 YENEEA. Trimming at V came to 1 base and at J to 5 bases, leaving 8 bases not matched to a gene. CDR3 DNA: TGTGCCAGCAGCTTAGGCGTAGCGGGGCCTAGAGATACGCAGTATTTT. It yields the protein CASSLGVAGPRDTQYF. The variable domain in full, with the rest retrieved from reference TRBV11-3 and TRBJ2-3, is EAGVVQSPRYKIIEKKQPVAFWCNPISGHNTLYWYLQNLGQGPELLIRYENEEAVDDSQLPKDRFSAERLKGVDSTLKIQPAELGDSAVYLCASSLGVAGPRDTQYFGPGTRLTVL.

Only one count was recorded for this clone. This chain links TRBV12-3 or TRBV12-4 with TRBJ1-1; D not resolved. CDR3 size: 13 residues. V lost 7 bases and J lost 2, with 11 bases in between. The CDR3 DNA sequence: TGTGCCAGCATCCTGTGGGGTAACACTGAAGCTTTCTTT. Translated: CASILWGNTEAFF.

This rearrangement joins TRBV23-1 to TRBJ1-2; no definite D call. TRBV23-1 qualifies as an ORF whose function is uncertain. The V end lost 5 bases, the J end lost 4 bases, and 8 bases lay between the germline ends. This CDR3 comprises 12 residues. CDR3 protein: CASSSRPYGYTF. CDR3 nucleotides: TGCGCCAGCAGTTCAAGACCCTATGGCTACACCTTC.

CDR3 loop: CASSLDGIYNEQFF. The CDR3 DNA reads TGCGCCAGCAGCCTGGACGGGATTTACAATGAGCAGTTCTTC. The V and J genes are TRBV5-1 and TRBJ2-1; D possibly corresponds to TRBD2 (5 bases). V was pared by 4 bases and J by 4 bases, with 12 bases between. This CDR3 has 14 amino acids. Germline CDR1 reads SGHRS; CDR2 reads YFSETQ.

This rearrangement joins TRBV11-2 to TRBJ1-2, with D perhaps TRBD1 (5 bases). CDR3 length equals 15 residues. The V gene's germline CDR1 is SGHAT and CDR2 FQNNGV. Between the trimmed V and J ends, which lost 5 bases and 1 base, there was a span of 14 bases. CDR3 sequence: CASSLAGGGNYGYTF. DNA of the CDR3: TGTGCCAGCAGCCTAGCCGGCGGGGGTAACTATGGCTACACCTTC. Supplemented by reference TRBV11-2 and TRBJ1-2, the full variable domain reads EAGVAQSPRYKIIEKRQSVAFWCNPISGHATLYWYQQILGQGPKLLIQFQNNGVVDDSQLPKDRFSAERLKGVDSTLKIQPAKLEDSAVYLCASSLAGGGNYGYTFGSGTRLTVV.